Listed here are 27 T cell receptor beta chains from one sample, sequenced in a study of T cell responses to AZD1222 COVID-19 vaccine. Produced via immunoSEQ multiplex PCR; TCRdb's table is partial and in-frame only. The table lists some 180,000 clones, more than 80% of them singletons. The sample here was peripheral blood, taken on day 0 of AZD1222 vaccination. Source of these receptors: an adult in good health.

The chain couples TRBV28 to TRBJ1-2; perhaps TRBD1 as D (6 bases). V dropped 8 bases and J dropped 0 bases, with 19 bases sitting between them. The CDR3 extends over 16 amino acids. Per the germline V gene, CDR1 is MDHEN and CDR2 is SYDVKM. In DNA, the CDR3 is TGTGCCAGCGCCCCTGACAGGACTTCCTCTAACTATGGCTACACCTTC. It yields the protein CASAPDRTSSNYGYTF.

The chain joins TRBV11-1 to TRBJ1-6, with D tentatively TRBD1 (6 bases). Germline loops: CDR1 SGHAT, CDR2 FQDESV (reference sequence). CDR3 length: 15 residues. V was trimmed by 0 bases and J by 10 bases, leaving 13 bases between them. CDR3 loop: CASSLAGGWLSPLHF. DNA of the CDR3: TGTGCCAGCAGCTTAGCGGGGGGCTGGTTATCACCCCTCCACTTT.

The CDR3 is CASRVPFRQGQRQPQHF. In nucleotides, the CDR3 is TGTGCCAGTAGGGTCCCCTTTAGACAGGGGCAGCGACAGCCCCAGCATTTT. V gene TRBV19 combines with J gene TRBJ1-5; TRBD1 matches at 8 bases. The CDR3 is made up of 17 amino acids. Germline V gene lookup returns CDR1 LNHDA and CDR2 SQIVND (reference sequence). Trimming removed 6 bases from V and 7 bases from J; junction bases left unmatched: 17.

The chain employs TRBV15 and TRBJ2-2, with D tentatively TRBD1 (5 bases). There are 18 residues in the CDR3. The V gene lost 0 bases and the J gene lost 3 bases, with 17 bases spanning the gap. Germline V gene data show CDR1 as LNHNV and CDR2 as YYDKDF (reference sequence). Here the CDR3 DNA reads TGTGCCACCAGCAGAGATCTGTCCAGGGCAGGGCACACCGGGGAGCTGTTTTTT. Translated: CATSRDLSRAGHTGELFF.

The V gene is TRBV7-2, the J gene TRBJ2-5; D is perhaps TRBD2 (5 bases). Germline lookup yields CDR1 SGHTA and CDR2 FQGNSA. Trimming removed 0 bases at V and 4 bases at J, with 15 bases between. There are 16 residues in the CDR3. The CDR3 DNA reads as TGTGCCAGCAGCTTAGCGAGGTTCGGGGTGGGAGAGACCCAGTACTTC. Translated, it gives CASSLARFGVGETQYF. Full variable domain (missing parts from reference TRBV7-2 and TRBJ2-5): GAGVSQSPSNKVTEKGKDVELRCDPISGHTALYWYRQSLGQGLEFLIYFQGNSAPDKSGLPSDRFSAERTGGSVSTLTIQRTQQEDSAVYLCASSLARFGVGETQYFGPGTRLLVL.

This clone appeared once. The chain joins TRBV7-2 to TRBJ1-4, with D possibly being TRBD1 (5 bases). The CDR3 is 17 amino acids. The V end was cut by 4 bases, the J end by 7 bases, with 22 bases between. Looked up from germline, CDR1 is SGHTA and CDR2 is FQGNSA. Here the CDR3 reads CASSSTSTGGLGEKLFF. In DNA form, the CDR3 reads TGTGCCAGCAGCTCGACCTCCACAGGTGGCCTAGGTGAAAAACTGTTTTTT.

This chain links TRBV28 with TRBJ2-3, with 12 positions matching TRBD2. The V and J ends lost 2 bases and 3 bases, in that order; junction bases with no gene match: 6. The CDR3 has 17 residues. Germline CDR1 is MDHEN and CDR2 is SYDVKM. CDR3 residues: CASSLGASGRGTDTQYF. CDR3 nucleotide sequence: TGTGCCAGCAGTTTAGGCGCTAGCGGGAGGGGAACAGATACGCAGTATTTT.

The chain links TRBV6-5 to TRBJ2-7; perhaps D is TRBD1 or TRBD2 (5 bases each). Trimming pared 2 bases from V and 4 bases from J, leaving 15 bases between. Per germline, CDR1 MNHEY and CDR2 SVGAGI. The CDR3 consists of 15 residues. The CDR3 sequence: CASSYRRGTLYEQYF. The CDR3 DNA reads TGTGCCAGCAGTTACCGGAGAGGGACCCTTTACGAGCAGTACTTC.

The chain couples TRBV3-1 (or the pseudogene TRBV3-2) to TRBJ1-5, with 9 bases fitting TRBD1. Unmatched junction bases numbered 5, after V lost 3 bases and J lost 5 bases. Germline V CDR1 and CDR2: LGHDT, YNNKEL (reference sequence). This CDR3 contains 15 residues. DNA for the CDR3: TGTGCCAGCAGCCATGGGACAGGGCGGGATCAGCCCCAGCATTTT. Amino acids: CASSHGTGRDQPQHF.

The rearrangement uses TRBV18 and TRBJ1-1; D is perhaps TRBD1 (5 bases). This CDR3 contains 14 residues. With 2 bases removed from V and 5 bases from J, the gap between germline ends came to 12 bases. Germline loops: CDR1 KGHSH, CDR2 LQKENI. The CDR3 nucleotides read TGTGCCAGCTCACCAAAGGGGATGGGGACTGAAGCTTTCTTT. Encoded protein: CASSPKGMGTEAFF. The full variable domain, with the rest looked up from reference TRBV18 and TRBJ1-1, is NAGVMQNPRHLVRRRGQEARLRCSPMKGHSHVYWYRQLPEEGLKFMVYLQKENIIDESGMPKERFSAEFPKEGPSILRIQQVVRGDSAAYFCASSPKGMGTEAFFGQGTRLTVV.

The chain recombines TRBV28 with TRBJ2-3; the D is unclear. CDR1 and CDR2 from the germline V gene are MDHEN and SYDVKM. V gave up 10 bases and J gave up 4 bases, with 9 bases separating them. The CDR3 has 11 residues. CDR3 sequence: CATLRADTQYF. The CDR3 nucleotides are TGTGCCACCTTAAGGGCAGATACGCAGTATTTT.

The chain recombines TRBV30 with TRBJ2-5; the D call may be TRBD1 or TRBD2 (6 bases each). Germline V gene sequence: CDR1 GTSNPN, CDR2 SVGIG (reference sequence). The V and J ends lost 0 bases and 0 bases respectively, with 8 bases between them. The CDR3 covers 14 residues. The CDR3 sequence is CAWSVGGNQETQYF. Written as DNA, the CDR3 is TGTGCCTGGAGTGTAGGGGGGAACCAAGAGACCCAGTACTTC.

The CDR3 spells CASSIYLVSNQPQHF. Written as DNA, the CDR3 is TGTGCCAGTAGTATTTACCTGGTTAGCAATCAGCCCCAGCATTTT. This chain uses TRBV19 with TRBJ1-5, with D uncertain. Germline V CDR1 and CDR2: LNHDA, SQIVND (reference sequence). The germline V and J ends were trimmed by 3 bases and 0 bases, with 9 bases remaining between them. The CDR3 is 15 residues long. Full variable domain (outside the CDR3, taken from reference TRBV19 and TRBJ1-5): DGGITQSPKYLFRKEGQNVTLSCEQNLNHDAMYWYRQDPGQGLRLIYYSQIVNDFQKGDIAEGYSVSREKKESFPLTVTSAQKNPTAFYLCASSIYLVSNQPQHFGDGTRLSIL.

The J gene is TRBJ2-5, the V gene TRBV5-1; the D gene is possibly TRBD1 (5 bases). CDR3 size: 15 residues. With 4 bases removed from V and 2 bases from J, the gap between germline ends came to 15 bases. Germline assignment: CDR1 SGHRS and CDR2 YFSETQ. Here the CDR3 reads CASSRTRADQETQYF. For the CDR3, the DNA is TGCGCCAGCAGCAGGACACGTGCCGATCAAGAGACCCAGTACTTC.

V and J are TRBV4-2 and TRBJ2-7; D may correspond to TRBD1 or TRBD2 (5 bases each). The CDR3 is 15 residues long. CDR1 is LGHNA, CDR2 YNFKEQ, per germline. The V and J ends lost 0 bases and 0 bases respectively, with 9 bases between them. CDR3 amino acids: CASSQEGDPSYEQYF. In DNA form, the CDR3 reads TGTGCCAGCAGCCAAGAAGGGGACCCCTCCTACGAGCAGTACTTC.

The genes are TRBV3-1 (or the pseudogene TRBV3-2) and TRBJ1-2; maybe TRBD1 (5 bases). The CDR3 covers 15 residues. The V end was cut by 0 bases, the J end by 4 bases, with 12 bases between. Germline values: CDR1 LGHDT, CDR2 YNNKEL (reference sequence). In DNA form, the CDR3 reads TGTGCCAGCAGCCAAGAGTCAGGGTCTGGCTATGGCTACACCTTC. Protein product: CASSQESGSGYGYTF.

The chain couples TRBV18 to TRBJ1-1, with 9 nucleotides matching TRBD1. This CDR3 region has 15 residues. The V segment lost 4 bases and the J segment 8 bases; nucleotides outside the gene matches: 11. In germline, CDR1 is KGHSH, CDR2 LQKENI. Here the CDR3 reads CASSLQQGATAEAFF. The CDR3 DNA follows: TGTGCCAGCTCACTACAACAGGGGGCGACGGCGGAAGCTTTCTTT.

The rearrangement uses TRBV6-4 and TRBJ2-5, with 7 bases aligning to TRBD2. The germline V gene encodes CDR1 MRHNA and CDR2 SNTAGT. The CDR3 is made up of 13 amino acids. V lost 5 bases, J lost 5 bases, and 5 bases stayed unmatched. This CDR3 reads CASSSGIGETQYF. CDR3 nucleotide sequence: TGTGCCAGCAGTAGCGGGATTGGGGAGACCCAGTACTTC.

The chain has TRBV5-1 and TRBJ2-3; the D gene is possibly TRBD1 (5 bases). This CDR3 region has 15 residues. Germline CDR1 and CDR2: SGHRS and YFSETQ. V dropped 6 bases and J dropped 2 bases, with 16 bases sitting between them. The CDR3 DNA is TGCGCCAGCACAGCTTCTGGGGCAACCACAGATACGCAGTATTTT. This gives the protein CASTASGATTDTQYF.

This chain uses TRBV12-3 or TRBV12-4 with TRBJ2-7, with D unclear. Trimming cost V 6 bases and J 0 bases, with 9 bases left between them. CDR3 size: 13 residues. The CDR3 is CASRGYLSYEQYF. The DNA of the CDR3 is TGTGCCAGCAGAGGATATCTCTCCTACGAGCAGTACTTC.

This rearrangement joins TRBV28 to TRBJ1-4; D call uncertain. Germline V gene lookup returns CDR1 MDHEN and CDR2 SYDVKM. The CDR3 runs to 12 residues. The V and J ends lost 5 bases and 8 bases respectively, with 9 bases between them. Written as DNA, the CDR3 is TGTGCCAGCAGTGTTCTGGGGGAAAAACTGTTTTTT. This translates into CASSVLGEKLFF.

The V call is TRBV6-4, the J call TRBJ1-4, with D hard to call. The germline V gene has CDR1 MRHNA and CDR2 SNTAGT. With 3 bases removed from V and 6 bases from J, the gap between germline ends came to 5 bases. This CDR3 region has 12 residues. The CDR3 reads CASSDGYEKLFF. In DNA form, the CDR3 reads TGTGCCAGCAGTGATGGGTATGAAAAACTGTTTTTT.

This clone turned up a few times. The CDR3 region has the DNA TGTGCCAGCGTACAGGGAAACGACTATGGCTACACCTTC. Amino acids: CASVQGNDYGYTF. This chain uses TRBV6-5 with TRBJ1-2; D is perhaps TRBD1 (6 bases). CDR3 length equals 13 residues. V was cut by 8 bases and J by 3 bases, with 13 bases left in between. The germline CDR1 and CDR2 sequences are MNHEY and SVGAGI.

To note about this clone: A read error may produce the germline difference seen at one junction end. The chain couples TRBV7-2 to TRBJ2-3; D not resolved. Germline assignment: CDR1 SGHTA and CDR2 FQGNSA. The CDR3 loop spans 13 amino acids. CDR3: CASTLVLSDTQYF. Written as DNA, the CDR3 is TGTGCCAGCACCTTAGTGCTATCAGATACGCAGTATTTT.

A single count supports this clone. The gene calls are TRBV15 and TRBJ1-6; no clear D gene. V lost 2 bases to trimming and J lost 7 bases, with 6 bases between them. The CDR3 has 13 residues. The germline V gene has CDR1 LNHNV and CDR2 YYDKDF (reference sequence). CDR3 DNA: TGTGCCACCAGCAGACAGCCAAATTCACCCCTCCACTTT. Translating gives CATSRQPNSPLHF.

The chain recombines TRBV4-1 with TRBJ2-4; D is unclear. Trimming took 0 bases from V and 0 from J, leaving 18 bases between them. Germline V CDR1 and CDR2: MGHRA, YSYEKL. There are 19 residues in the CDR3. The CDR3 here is CASSQDPTGLQSAKNIQYF. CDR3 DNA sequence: TGCGCCAGCAGCCAAGATCCGACGGGCCTTCAATCAGCCAAAAACATTCAGTACTTC.

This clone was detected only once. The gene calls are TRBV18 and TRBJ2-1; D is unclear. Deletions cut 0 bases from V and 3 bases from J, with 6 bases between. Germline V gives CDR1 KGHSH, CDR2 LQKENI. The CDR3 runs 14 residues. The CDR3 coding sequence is TGTGCCAGCTCACCACCCGGTAACTACAATGAGCAGTTCTTC. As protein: CASSPPGNYNEQFF.